This T cell receptor (beta chain) was profiled in a study of PD-1 blockade in classical Hodgkin lymphoma. Study context: Every 2 weeks, patients got 3 mg/kg intravenous nivolumab.

A word on this clone: Its antigen is still unknown.

The table came from immunoSEQ multiplex PCR; TCRdb's copy has only in-frame clones and leaves some out. The table lists 50,000 to 65,000 clones, 87% of them singletons. Findings of the study overall: CD8+ TCR diversity did not rise significantly by C4D1, unlike CD4+.

With 3 bases removed from V and 4 bases from J, the gap between germline ends came to 15 bases. CDR1 and CDR2 (germline): SGHVS, FQNEAQ. CDR3 length: 15 residues. Time point reported: cycle 4 day 1 (C4D1), after less than 7 weeks of nivolumab. Each patient relapsed following autologous stem cell transplantation, and prior brentuximab vedotin exposure differed. The origin of this receptor is a human donor with classical Hodgkin lymphoma. Sequencing used peripheral blood mononuclear cells (PBMCs), obtained before the fourth cycle of nivolumab. The V call is TRBV7-8, the J call TRBJ1-2; the D gene is possibly TRBD1 (6 bases). The CDR3 here is CASSFDRLTLYGYTF. Here the CDR3 DNA reads TGTGCCAGCAGCTTCGACAGGCTTACCCTCTATGGCTACACCTTC.